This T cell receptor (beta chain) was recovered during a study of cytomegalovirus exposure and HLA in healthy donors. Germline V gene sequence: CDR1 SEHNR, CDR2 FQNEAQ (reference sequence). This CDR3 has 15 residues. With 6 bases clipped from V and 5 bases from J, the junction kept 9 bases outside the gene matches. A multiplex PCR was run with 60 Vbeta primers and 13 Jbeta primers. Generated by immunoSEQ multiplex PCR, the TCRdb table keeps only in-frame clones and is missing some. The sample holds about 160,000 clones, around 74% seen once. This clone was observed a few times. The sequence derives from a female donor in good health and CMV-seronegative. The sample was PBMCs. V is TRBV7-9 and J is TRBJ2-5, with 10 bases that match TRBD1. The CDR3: CASRIQTGGLETQYF. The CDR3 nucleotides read TGTGCCAGCAGAATTCAGACAGGGGGCCTGGAGACCCAGTACTTC.